Sequencing of this T cell receptor (beta chain) was carried out in a study of memory CD4+ T cells and cytomegalovirus serostatus. Whole-study context: Donors were healthy Belgian adults, under 10 CMV seropositive and 20 to 25 seronegative.

Assay: immunoSEQ multiplex PCR; the TCRdb copy retains only in-frame clones and omits some. Of tens of thousands of clones detected, roughly four fifths appear once; the ten largest clones hold under 2%. V gave up 4 bases and J gave up 5 bases; unmatched junction bases: 10. CDR1 and CDR2 from the germline V gene are SGHNT and YYREEE (reference sequence). This CDR3 spans 17 amino acids. The sort gate was single viable CD3+CD4+CD8-CD45RO+ cells for memory CD4+ T cells. The sequenced material came from memory CD4+ T cells from blood. The chain links TRBV5-4 to TRBJ2-1; 12 bases line up with TRBD2. This sequence was found in an adult in good health and CMV-seronegative. For the CDR3, the DNA is TGTGCCAGCAGCCGGGGGCTAGCGGGAGGGGATAACAATGAGCAGTTCTTC. It codes for CASSRGLAGGDNNEQFF.